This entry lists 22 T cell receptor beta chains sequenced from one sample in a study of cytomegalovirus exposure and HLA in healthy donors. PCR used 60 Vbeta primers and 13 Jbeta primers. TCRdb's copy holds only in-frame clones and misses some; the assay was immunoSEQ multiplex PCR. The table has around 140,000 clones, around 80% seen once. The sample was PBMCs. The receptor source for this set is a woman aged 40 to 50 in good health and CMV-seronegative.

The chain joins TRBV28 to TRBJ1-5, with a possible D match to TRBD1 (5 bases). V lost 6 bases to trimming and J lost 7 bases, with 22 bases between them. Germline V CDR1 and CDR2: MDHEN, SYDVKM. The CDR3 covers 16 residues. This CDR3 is CASSPSVRGTGQPQHF. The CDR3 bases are TGTGCCAGCAGCCCCTCGGTGCGGGGAACAGGACAGCCCCAGCATTTT.

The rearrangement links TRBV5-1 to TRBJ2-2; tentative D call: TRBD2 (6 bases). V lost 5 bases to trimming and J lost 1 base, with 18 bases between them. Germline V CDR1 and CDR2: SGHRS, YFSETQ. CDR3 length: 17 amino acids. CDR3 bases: TGCGCCAGCAGACCCTACCGGGACTTTCTGAACACCGGGGAGCTGTTTTTT. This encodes CASRPYRDFLNTGELFF.

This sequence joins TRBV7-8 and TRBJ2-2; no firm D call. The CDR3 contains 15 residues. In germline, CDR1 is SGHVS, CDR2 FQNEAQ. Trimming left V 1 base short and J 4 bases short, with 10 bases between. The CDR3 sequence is CASSLGSMVTGELFF. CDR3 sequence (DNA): TGTGCCAGCAGCTTAGGTAGTATGGTCACCGGGGAGCTGTTTTTT.

Written as DNA, the CDR3 is TGTGCCTCAACACCTCGGGACAGGGGAGGGAGCCAAGAGACCCAGTACTTC. Protein sequence: CASTPRDRGGSQETQYF. The chain carries TRBV10-3 and TRBJ2-5; 10 bases align to TRBD1. CDR1 and CDR2 from the germline V gene are ENHRY and SYGVKD. CDR3 length: 17 amino acids. The trim removed 11 bases at V and 1 base at J, leaving 16 bases unmatched.

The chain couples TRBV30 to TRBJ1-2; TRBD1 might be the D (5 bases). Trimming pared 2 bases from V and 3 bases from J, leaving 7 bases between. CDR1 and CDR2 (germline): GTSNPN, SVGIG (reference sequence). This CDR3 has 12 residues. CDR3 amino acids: CAWSTGHYGYTF. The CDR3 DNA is TGTGCCTGGAGTACAGGTCACTATGGCTACACCTTC.

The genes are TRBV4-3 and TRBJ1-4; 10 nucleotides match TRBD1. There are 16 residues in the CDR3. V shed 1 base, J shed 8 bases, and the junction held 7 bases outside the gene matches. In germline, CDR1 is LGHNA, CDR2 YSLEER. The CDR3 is CASSQGEGTGDEKLFF. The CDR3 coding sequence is TGCGCCAGCAGCCAAGGGGAAGGGACAGGGGACGAAAAACTGTTTTTT.

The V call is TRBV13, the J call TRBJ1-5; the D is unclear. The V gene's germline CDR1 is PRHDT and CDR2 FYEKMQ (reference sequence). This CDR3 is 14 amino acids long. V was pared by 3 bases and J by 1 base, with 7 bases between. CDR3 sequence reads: CASSFSGSNQPQHF. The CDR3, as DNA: TGTGCCAGCAGCTTTAGCGGGAGCAATCAGCCCCAGCATTTT.

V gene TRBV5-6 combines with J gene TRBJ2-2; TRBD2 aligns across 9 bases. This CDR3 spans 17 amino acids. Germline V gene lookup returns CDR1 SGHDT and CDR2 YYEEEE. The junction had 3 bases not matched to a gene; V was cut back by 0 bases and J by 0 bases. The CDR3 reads CASSLDRLAANTGELFF. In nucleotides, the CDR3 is TGTGCCAGCAGCTTGGATCGACTAGCGGCGAACACCGGGGAGCTGTTTTTT.

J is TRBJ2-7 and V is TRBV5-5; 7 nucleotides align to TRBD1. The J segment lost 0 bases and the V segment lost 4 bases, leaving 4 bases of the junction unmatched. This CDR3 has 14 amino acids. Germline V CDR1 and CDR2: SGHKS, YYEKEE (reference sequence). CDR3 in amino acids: CASSHRGSSYEQYF. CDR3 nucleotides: TGTGCCAGCAGCCACAGGGGAAGCTCCTACGAGCAGTACTTC.

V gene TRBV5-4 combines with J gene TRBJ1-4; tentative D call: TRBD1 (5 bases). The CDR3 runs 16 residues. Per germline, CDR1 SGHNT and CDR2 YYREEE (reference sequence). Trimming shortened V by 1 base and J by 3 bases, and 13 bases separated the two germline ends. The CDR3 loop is CASSLWGGGSNEKLFF. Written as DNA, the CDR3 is TGTGCCAGCAGCTTGTGGGGGGGAGGGTCTAATGAAAAACTGTTTTTT.

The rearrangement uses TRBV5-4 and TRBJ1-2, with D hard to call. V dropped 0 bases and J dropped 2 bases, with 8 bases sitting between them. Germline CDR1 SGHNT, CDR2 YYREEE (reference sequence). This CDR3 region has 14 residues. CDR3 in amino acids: CASSLDGRNYGYTF. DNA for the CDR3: TGTGCCAGCAGCTTGGATGGCAGAAACTATGGCTACACCTTC.

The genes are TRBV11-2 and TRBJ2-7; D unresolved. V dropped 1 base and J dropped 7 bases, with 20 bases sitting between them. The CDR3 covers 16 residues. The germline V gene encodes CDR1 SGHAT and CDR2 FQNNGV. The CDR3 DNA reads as TGTGCCAGCAGCTTAGTGTCGGCAGGCCTTTATGGGGAGCAGTACTTC. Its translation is CASSLVSAGLYGEQYF.

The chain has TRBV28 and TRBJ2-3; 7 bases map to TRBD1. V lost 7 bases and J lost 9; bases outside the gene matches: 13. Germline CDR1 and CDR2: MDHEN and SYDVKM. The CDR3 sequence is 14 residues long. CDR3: CASKGQSPLGTQYF. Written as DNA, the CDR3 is TGTGCCAGCAAGGGACAGTCGCCCCTGGGAACGCAGTATTTT.

Here the CDR3 DNA reads TGTGCCAGCAGCTTAGGACTAGCGGCCGACATTCAGTACTTC. Protein sequence: CASSLGLAADIQYF. J is TRBJ2-4 and V is TRBV7-3; 10 bases align to TRBD2. The germline V gene encodes CDR1 SGHTA and CDR2 FQGTGA. Unmatched junction bases numbered 3, after V lost 2 bases and J lost 8 bases. This CDR3 is 14 amino acids long.

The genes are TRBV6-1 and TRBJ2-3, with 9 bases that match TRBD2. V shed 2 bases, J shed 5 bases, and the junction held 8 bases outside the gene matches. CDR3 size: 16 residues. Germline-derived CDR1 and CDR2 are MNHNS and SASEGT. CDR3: CASSELAGVVGDTQYF. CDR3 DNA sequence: TGTGCCAGCAGTGAATTAGCGGGAGTGGTGGGAGATACGCAGTATTTT.

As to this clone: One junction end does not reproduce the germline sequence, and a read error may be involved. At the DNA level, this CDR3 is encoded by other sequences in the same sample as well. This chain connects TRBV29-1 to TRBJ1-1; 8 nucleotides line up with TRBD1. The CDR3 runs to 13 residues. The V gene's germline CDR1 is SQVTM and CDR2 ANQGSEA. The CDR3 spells CSVEGQGGTEAFF. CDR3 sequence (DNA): TGCAGCGTCGAAGGACAGGGAGGAACTGAAGCTTTCTTT. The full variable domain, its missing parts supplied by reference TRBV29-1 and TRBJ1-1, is SAVISQKPSRDICQRGTSLTIQCQVDSQVTMMFWYRQQPGQSLTLIATANQGSEATYESGFVIDKFPISRPNLTFSTLTVSNMSPEDSSIYLCSVEGQGGTEAFFGQGTRLTVV.

CDR3: CASSFPPGYISYEQYF. CDR3 sequence (DNA): TGTGCCAGCAGCTTCCCACCAGGGTACATTTCCTACGAGCAGTACTTC. The V and J genes are TRBV7-2 and TRBJ2-7; D possibly corresponds to TRBD1 (5 bases). Germline V gene lookup returns CDR1 SGHTA and CDR2 FQGNSA. This CDR3 spans 16 amino acids. The V end lost 3 bases, the J end lost 1 base, and 16 bases lay between the germline ends.

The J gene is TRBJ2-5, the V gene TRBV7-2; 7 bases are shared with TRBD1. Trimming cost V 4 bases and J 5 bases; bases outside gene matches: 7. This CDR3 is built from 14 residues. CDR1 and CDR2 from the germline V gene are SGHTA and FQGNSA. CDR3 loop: CASSSGTVRETQYF. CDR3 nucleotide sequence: TGTGCCAGCAGCTCAGGGACAGTCCGCGAGACCCAGTACTTC.

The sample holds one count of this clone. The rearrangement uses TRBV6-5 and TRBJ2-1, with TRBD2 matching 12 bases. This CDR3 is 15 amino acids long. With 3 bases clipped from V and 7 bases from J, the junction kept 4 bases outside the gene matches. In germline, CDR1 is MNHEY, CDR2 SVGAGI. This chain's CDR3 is CASSYILAGGNEQFF. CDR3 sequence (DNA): TGTGCCAGCAGTTATATCCTAGCGGGAGGGAATGAGCAGTTCTTC.

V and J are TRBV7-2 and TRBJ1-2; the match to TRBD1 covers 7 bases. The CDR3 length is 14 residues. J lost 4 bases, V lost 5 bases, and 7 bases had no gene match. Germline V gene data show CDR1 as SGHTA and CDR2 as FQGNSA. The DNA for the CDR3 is TGTGCCAGCAGCCAAGAGGGACAGATCTATGGCTACACCTTC. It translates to CASSQEGQIYGYTF.

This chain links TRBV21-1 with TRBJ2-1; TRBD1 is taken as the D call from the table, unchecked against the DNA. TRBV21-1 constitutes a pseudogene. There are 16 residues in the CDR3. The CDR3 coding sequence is TGTGCCAGCAGCTCACAGACAGGGAGCTCCTACAATGAGCAGTTCTTC. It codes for CASSSQTGSSYNEQFF.

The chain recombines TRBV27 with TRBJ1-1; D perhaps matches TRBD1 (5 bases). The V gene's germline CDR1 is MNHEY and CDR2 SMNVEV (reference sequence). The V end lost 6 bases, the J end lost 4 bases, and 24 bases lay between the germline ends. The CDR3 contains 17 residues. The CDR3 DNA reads TGTGCCAGCAGGACTAGGGTGAGGGGCCCCCTAGGCACTGAAGCTTTCTTT. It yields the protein CASRTRVRGPLGTEAFF.